The clone carrying this T cell receptor beta chain has a count of ten or more. Its antigen is undetermined. Genomic DNA templated the TCR beta VDJ and CDR3 profiling. TCRdb itself ran the reads through MiXCR, one entry per CDR3 protein. Of under 500,000 distinct CDR3 sequences listed, roughly 34% are singletons. The CDR3 covers 13 residues. Trimming removed 6 bases at V and 8 bases at J, with 16 bases between. Germline V gives CDR1 WNHNN, CDR2 SYGVQD (reference sequence). The data are from a study of CD8+CD57+ T cells in acquired aplastic anemia. Study results and caveats: The study found no significant CD8+ Simpson's diversity difference between patients and controls.

Sequencing involved patients with CD8+CD57+ cell expansion previously shown by flow cytometry. This clonotype was obtained from a human donor with aplastic anemia. The sequencing input was sorted CD4+, CD8+, or CD8+CD57+ T cells (not recorded which) from PBMCs. This chain connects TRBV10-1 to TRBJ1-2; D is unclear. The CDR3 coding sequence is TGCGCCAGCAGCCCGGGTCTGGAATACGGCTACACCTTC. It encodes CASSPGLEYGYTF.